These 13 T cell receptor beta chains share one sample of origin, sequenced in a study of post-analysis software for immune sequencing data. These TCRs' antigens remain unknown. Study observations and caveats: Patients carried a handful of TRBV segments more frequently than controls did, and TRBV5-6, TRBV5-1 and TRBV20-1 were among them.

The TCR beta cDNA libraries contained unique molecular identifiers. TCRdb redid the calling of the PCR reads with MiXCR, one entry per CDR3 protein. The sample shows a few hundred thousand distinct CDR3 sequences, around a third of them seen only once. The sequencing input was blood. These receptors came from a girl aged 2-17 years with multiple sclerosis.

In its sample, this clonotype was seen a few times. This chain connects TRBV10-3 to TRBJ2-6; the match to TRBD2 covers 8 bases. J lost 4 bases, V lost 0 bases, and 8 bases had no gene match. Germline V gene lookup returns CDR1 ENHRY and CDR2 SYGVKD. The CDR3 runs to 18 residues. For the CDR3, the DNA is TGTGCCATCAGTGAGTCGGACGGGGGGGCTCGAGGGGCCAACGTCCTGACTTTC. Protein sequence: CAISESDGGARGANVLTF.

The V call is TRBV6-1, the J call TRBJ2-1; weak D call: TRBD2 (6 bases). Germline V gene sequence: CDR1 MNHNS, CDR2 SASEGT. The V end lost 7 bases, the J end lost 8 bases, and 15 bases lay between the germline ends. The CDR3 spans 13 residues. CDR3 region: CASTLNWGDEQFF. CDR3 in DNA: TGTGCCAGCACCTTAAATTGGGGGGATGAGCAGTTCTTC.

The V call is TRBV6-5, the J call TRBJ1-4, with no clear D. Germline V gene data show CDR1 as MNHEY and CDR2 as SVGAGI. The V end lost 6 bases, the J end lost 7 bases, and 15 bases lay between the germline ends. The length of the CDR3 is 14 residues. The CDR3 DNA is TGTGCCAGCAGATGGGCCTCGGGCGGTGAAAAACTGTTTTTT. It is translated as CASRWASGGEKLFF.

The gene calls are TRBV15 and TRBJ1-3; 7 bases are a match to TRBD1. Germline trimming cut 7 bases from V and 3 bases from J; bases unmatched to any gene: 9. Germline assignment: CDR1 LNHNV and CDR2 YYDKDF (reference sequence). CDR3 length equals 15 residues. In nucleotides, the CDR3 is TGTGCCACCACAAGATCCGGGACAGTTGGAAACACCATATATTTT. Translating gives CATTRSGTVGNTIYF.

CDR3 sequence reads: CASSYIGTVTYEQYF. CDR3 in DNA: TGCGCCAGCAGCTATATTGGGACGGTCACCTACGAGCAGTACTTC. J is TRBJ2-7 and V is TRBV5-1, with D perhaps given as TRBD1 or TRBD2 (5 bases each). Per the germline V gene, CDR1 is SGHRS and CDR2 is YFSETQ. The germline V and J ends were trimmed by 3 bases and 2 bases, with 15 bases remaining between them. The CDR3 is 15 residues long. Full variable domain (missing parts from reference TRBV5-1 and TRBJ2-7): KAGVTQTPRYLIKTRGQQVTLSCSPISGHRSVSWYQQTPGQGLQFLFEYFSETQRNKGNFPGRFSGRQFSNSRSEMNVSTLELGDSALYLCASSYIGTVTYEQYFGPGTRLTVT.

The sample holds a few counts of this clonotype. The rearrangement uses TRBV29-1 and TRBJ1-2, with D tentatively TRBD1 (5 bases). Trimming pared 6 bases from V and 4 bases from J, leaving 9 bases between. CDR1 is SQVTM and CDR2 is ANQGSEA in the germline V gene. The CDR3 sequence is 11 residues long. CDR3 sequence: CSVWGRYGYTF. Written as DNA, the CDR3 is TGCAGCGTCTGGGGCCGCTATGGCTACACCTTC.

The chain employs TRBV6-6 and TRBJ2-7; maybe TRBD1 (6 bases). The CDR3 extends over 13 amino acids. V lost 6 bases and J lost 4, with 13 bases in between. The germline V gene has CDR1 MNHNY and CDR2 SVGAGI (reference sequence). CDR3 sequence: CASSLGHPYEQYF. CDR3 sequence (DNA): TGTGCCAGCAGCCTGGGACACCCATACGAGCAGTACTTC.

This clonotype has more than one count but fewer than ten. V usage is TRBV14 and J usage is TRBJ2-1, with a tentative D call TRBD2 (6 bases). The V gene lost 0 bases and the J gene lost 2 bases, with 17 bases spanning the gap. In germline, CDR1 is SGHDN, CDR2 FVKESK. CDR3 size: 18 residues. The CDR3 here is CASSQDWTGVRPYNEQFF. CDR3 in DNA: TGTGCCAGCAGCCAAGATTGGACGGGGGTTCGACCCTACAATGAGCAGTTCTTC. The full variable domain, rest sourced from reference TRBV14 and TRBJ2-1, is EAGVTQFPSHSVIEKGQTVTLRCDPISGHDNLYWYRRVMGKEIKFLLHFVKESKQDESGMPNNRFLAERTGGTYSTLKVQPAELEDSGVYFCASSQDWTGVRPYNEQFFGPGTRLTVL.

The V gene is TRBV5-5, the J gene TRBJ1-1; 8 positions match TRBD1. The CDR3 runs to 17 residues. Germline CDR1 reads SGHKS; CDR2 reads YYEKEE (reference sequence). Trimming removed 4 bases from V and 8 bases from J; junction bases left unmatched: 19. Here the CDR3 reads CASSPPRDRWDKLEAFF. For the CDR3, the DNA is TGTGCCAGCAGCCCGCCCCGGGACAGGTGGGATAAGTTGGAAGCTTTCTTT.

This chain joins TRBV2 and TRBJ1-2; D is unclear. The CDR3 totals 14 residues. Germline lookup yields CDR1 SNHLY and CDR2 FYNNEI. Trimming took off 6 bases at V and 7 bases at J, with 18 bases between the two ends. CDR3 region: CASSQETEMGGYTF. CDR3 coding DNA: TGTGCCAGCAGCCAGGAAACTGAGATGGGTGGCTACACCTTC. The full variable domain, in which reference TRBV2 and TRBJ1-2 provide the parts outside the CDR3, is EPEVTQTPSHQVTQMGQEVILRCVPISNHLYFYWYRQILGQKVEFLVSFYNNEISEKSEIFDDQFSVERPDGSNFTLKIRSTKLEDSAMYFCASSQETEMGGYTFGSGTRLTVV.

The gene calls are TRBV6-2 or TRBV6-3 and TRBJ2-5, with D uncertain. CDR1 MNHEY and CDR2 SVGEGT come from the germline V gene. V was clipped by 5 bases and J by 10 bases, with 11 bases between them. The CDR3 has 11 amino acids. CDR3: CASSAPRSQYF. As DNA, the CDR3 is TGTGCCAGCAGTGCCCCGAGGAGCCAGTACTTC.

The chain links TRBV19 to TRBJ2-7; 10 nucleotides line up with TRBD2. Germline V lookup: CDR1 LNHDA, CDR2 SQIVND (reference sequence). The CDR3 runs 16 residues. V shed 3 bases and J 7 bases; nucleotides not matched to a gene: 12. The CDR3 sequence is CASSMSLAGAYNEQYF. As DNA, the CDR3 is TGTGCCAGTAGTATGTCTCTAGCGGGGGCCTACAATGAGCAGTACTTC.

This clonotype was detected a few times. The V call is TRBV6-5, the J call TRBJ2-7, with D unresolved. V lost 4 bases and J 0 bases, leaving 13 bases between the germline ends. The CDR3 is 15 amino acids. CDR1 and CDR2 from the germline V gene are MNHEY and SVGAGI. Here the CDR3 DNA reads TGTGCCAGCAGTTCCCGCCGGGTGAGCTCCTACGAGCAGTACTTC. It is translated as CASSSRRVSSYEQYF.